The 2 T cell receptor beta chains below were found in one sample sequenced in a study of T cells in Graves' hyperthyroidism and ophthalmopathy. The TCR beta CDR3 regions underwent amplification using RNA transcripts as the source. Primed by the HTBI set, a first-round RT-PCR was run on the TCR CDR3. Each CDR3 protein is one row after TCRdb ran MiXCR on the multiplex PCR reads. Here the sample spans about 480,000 distinct CDR3 sequences, roughly a quarter being singletons. The sequenced sample consisted of blood. These receptors all stem from a woman in her 30s with Graves' ophthalmopathy.

This clonotype was observed a handful of times. The V gene is TRBV20-1, the J gene TRBJ2-7; 8 nucleotides line up with TRBD2. Germline-derived CDR1 and CDR2 are DFQATT and SNEGSKA (reference sequence). The CDR3 covers 17 residues. Germline trimming cut 2 bases from V and 3 bases from J; bases unmatched to any gene: 15. The CDR3 nucleotides are TGCAGTGCTAGATCCCCCCTACTAGCGGAGCCCGTCTACGAGCAGTACTTC. Translation: CSARSPLLAEPVYEQYF.

This clonotype was seen ten or more times. The gene calls are TRBV12-3 or TRBV12-4 and TRBJ1-6; D is possibly TRBD1 (5 bases). This CDR3 spans 13 amino acids. V lost 2 bases and J lost 9, with 8 bases in between. CDR3 sequence reads: CASSLLGRSPLHF. The CDR3 nucleotides read TGTGCCAGCAGTTTACTGGGGCGTTCACCCCTCCACTTT.